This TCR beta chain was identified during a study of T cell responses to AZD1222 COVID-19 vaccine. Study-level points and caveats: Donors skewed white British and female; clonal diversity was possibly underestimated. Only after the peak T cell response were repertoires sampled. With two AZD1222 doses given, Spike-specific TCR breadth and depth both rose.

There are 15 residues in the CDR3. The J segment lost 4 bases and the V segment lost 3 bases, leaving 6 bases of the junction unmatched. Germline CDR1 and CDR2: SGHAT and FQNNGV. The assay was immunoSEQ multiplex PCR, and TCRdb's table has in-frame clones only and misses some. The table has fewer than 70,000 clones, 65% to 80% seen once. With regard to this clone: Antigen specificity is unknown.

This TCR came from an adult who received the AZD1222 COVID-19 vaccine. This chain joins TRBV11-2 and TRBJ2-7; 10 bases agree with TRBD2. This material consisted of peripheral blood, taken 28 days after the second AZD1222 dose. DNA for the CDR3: TGTGCCAGCAGCTTTCCAACTAGCGGGATGTACGAGCAGTACTTC. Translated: CASSFPTSGMYEQYF.